The 18 T cell receptor beta chains listed next were all sequenced from one sample in a study of blood T cell repertoires in COVID-19. Measured with immunoSEQ multiplex PCR; TCRdb has only the in-frame clones, and not every one. Of just over 300,000 clones in the sample, about nine tenths were seen once. The source material was peripheral blood. The receptors originated from a man in his late teens or twenties with active or convalescent COVID-19.

The chain links TRBV27 to TRBJ1-2; a possible D gene is TRBD1 (5 bases). Germline V gene lookup returns CDR1 MNHEY and CDR2 SMNVEV (reference sequence). This CDR3 is built from 14 residues. The V gene lost 2 bases and the J gene lost 7 bases, with 14 bases spanning the gap. CDR3 residues: CASSLRTPMSGYTF. In DNA, the CDR3 is TGTGCCAGCAGTTTACGGACACCTATGAGTGGCTACACCTTC.

This sequence joins TRBV7-3 and TRBJ2-5; the D is unclear. The germline V gene encodes CDR1 SGHTA and CDR2 FQGTGA. This CDR3 has 13 amino acids. Trimming pared 2 bases from V and 5 bases from J, leaving 9 bases between. The DNA of the CDR3 is TGTGCCAGCAGCTTATTGGTTCAGGAGACCCAGTACTTC. This gives the protein CASSLLVQETQYF.

CDR3 bases: TGTGCCAGCAGGACAGGGGGCACTGAAAAACTGTTTTTT. As protein: CASRTGGTEKLFF. The chain links TRBV12-3 or TRBV12-4 to TRBJ1-4, with 10 bases aligning to TRBD1. The CDR3 covers 13 residues. Trimming cost V 6 bases and J 7 bases; bases outside gene matches: 2.

This sequence joins TRBV10-2 and TRBJ1-4; D possibly corresponds to TRBD1 (6 bases). V dropped 6 bases and J dropped 6 bases, with 17 bases sitting between them. Germline V gene lookup returns CDR1 WSHSY and CDR2 SAAADI. This CDR3 has 15 amino acids. CDR3 DNA sequence: TGCGCCAGCAGGTCAGGTTGGACAGAGGATGAAAAACTGTTTTTT. Its protein product is CASRSGWTEDEKLFF.

The V gene is TRBV21-1, the J gene TRBJ1-4. TRBV21-1 is annotated as a pseudogene. The CDR3 loop spans 14 amino acids. The CDR3 loop reads CASTLGSPGEKLFF. The CDR3 DNA is TGTGCCAGCACCCTAGGGAGCCCGGGCGAAAAACTGTTTTTT.

This chain joins TRBV7-6 and TRBJ2-1; no definite D call. Germline CDR1 reads SGHVS; CDR2 reads FNYEAQ. CDR3 length: 18 residues. V was clipped by 1 base and J by 5 bases, with 21 bases between them. CDR3 residues: CASSLESFLSIGDNEQFF. CDR3 nucleotide sequence: TGTGCCAGCAGCTTAGAAAGTTTTCTATCAATTGGAGACAATGAGCAGTTCTTC.

The J gene is TRBJ2-2, the V gene TRBV25-1; D not certain. Trimming took off 0 bases at V and 9 bases at J, with 8 bases between the two ends. Germline values: CDR1 MGHDK, CDR2 SYGVNS. The CDR3 loop spans 13 amino acids. DNA of the CDR3: TGTGCCAGCAGTGAATACAATACTTGGGAGCTGTTTTTT. The encoded protein is CASSEYNTWELFF.

This chain uses TRBV11-2 with TRBJ2-5; 12 nucleotides align to TRBD2. V trimming: 4 bases; J trimming: 5 bases; junction bases outside the gene matches: 8. Germline loops: CDR1 SGHAT, CDR2 FQNNGV. This CDR3 has 16 residues. For the CDR3, the DNA is TGTGCCAGCAGCTCATTGACTAGCGGGGGCGGGGAGACCCAGTACTTC. Translating it yields CASSSLTSGGGETQYF.

The rearrangement uses TRBV5-1 and TRBJ2-1; D remains unclear. This CDR3 is built from 15 residues. V was trimmed by 4 bases and J by 1 base, leaving 12 bases between them. From germline, CDR1 is SGHRS and CDR2 YFSETQ. CDR3 sequence reads: CASSVTLFSYNEQFF. For the CDR3, the DNA is TGCGCCAGCAGCGTGACTCTTTTTTCCTACAATGAGCAGTTCTTC.

This rearrangement joins TRBV29-1 to TRBJ1-2; D is possibly TRBD1 (6 bases). The germline V gene encodes CDR1 SQVTM and CDR2 ANQGSEA. This CDR3 contains 12 residues. Trimming shortened V by 3 bases and J by 4 bases, and 9 bases separated the two germline ends. DNA of the CDR3: TGCAGCGTTGAGGCAGGGGTCTATGGCTACACCTTC. This encodes CSVEAGVYGYTF. Supplemented by reference TRBV29-1 and TRBJ1-2, the full variable domain reads SAVISQKPSRDICQRGTSLTIQCQVDSQVTMMFWYRQQPGQSLTLIATANQGSEATYESGFVIDKFPISRPNLTFSTLTVSNMSPEDSSIYLCSVEAGVYGYTFGSGTRLTVV.

The CDR3 here is CASSFIAGQGGAEAFF. DNA of the CDR3: TGTGCCAGCAGTTTCATTGCTGGACAGGGGGGGGCTGAAGCTTTCTTT. The chain links TRBV27 to TRBJ1-1; TRBD1 agrees at 10 bases. The CDR3 is 16 residues long. Germline lookup yields CDR1 MNHEY and CDR2 SMNVEV (reference sequence). V lost 3 bases, J lost 6 bases, and 10 bases stayed unmatched.

The CDR3 coding sequence is TGTGCCAGTAGTATAGGCGGAGGGGACTACGAGCAGTACTTC. This sequence encodes CASSIGGGDYEQYF. J is TRBJ2-7 and V is TRBV19; D perhaps matches TRBD2 (6 bases). This CDR3 region has 14 residues. Trimming took off 1 base at V and 3 bases at J, with 10 bases between the two ends. The V gene's germline CDR1 is LNHDA and CDR2 SQIVND (reference sequence).

The V call is TRBV14, the J call TRBJ1-6; D is uncertain. The CDR3 spans 14 residues. The V gene lost 0 bases and the J gene lost 10 bases, with 10 bases spanning the gap. Germline lookup yields CDR1 SGHDN and CDR2 FVKESK. For the CDR3, the DNA is TGTGCCAGCAGCCAAGAACTCGCAGGATCACCCCTCCACTTT. This sequence encodes CASSQELAGSPLHF.

Notes on this clone: This likely traces to a read error, being one base from a far larger clone. The rearrangement joins TRBV28 to TRBJ2-3; 12 positions agree with TRBD2. Trimming at V came to 4 bases and at J to 1 base, leaving 0 bases not matched to a gene. CDR1 is MDHEN and CDR2 is SYDVKM in the germline V gene. The CDR3 has 15 residues. DNA for the CDR3: TGTGCCAGCAGTTGGACTAGCGGGGGCACAGATACGCAGTATTTT. Residues: CASSWTSGGTDTQYF.

The V and J genes are TRBV5-4 and TRBJ2-7; D gene uncertain. The CDR3 totals 11 residues. V gave up 3 bases and J gave up 6 bases, with 7 bases separating them. Per germline, CDR1 SGHNT and CDR2 YYREEE (reference sequence). The chain's CDR3 is CASSSRLEQYF. The CDR3 DNA is TGTGCCAGCAGCTCGCGACTCGAGCAGTACTTC.

The J gene is TRBJ1-1, the V gene TRBV5-4, with D unclear. Trimming shortened V by 5 bases and J by 5 bases, and 28 bases separated the two germline ends. Germline assignment: CDR1 SGHNT and CDR2 YYREEE (reference sequence). The CDR3 spans 18 residues. The CDR3 sequence is CASSINLNLSPRGTEAFF. In nucleotides, the CDR3 is TGTGCCAGCAGTATAAATCTCAACCTCTCACCCCGGGGTACTGAAGCTTTCTTT.

The V gene is TRBV5-4, the J gene TRBJ1-2; D might be TRBD1 (6 bases). CDR1 is SGHNT, CDR2 YYREEE, per germline (reference sequence). There are 14 residues in the CDR3. Trimming stripped 4 bases from V and 1 base from J, with 11 bases between. The CDR3 region has the DNA TGTGCCAGCAGCCGGGACACGAATAACTATGGCTACACCTTC. Its protein product is CASSRDTNNYGYTF.

The CDR3 region is CASSVAGTGSLNTEAFF. CDR3 DNA sequence: TGTGCCAGCAGCGTAGCCGGAACAGGGTCCCTGAACACTGAAGCTTTCTTT. The chain couples TRBV9 to TRBJ1-1; a possible D gene is TRBD1 (6 bases). Germline V lookup: CDR1 SGDLS, CDR2 YYNGEE. V lost 0 bases, J lost 0 bases, and 15 bases lay in between. CDR3 length equals 17 residues.